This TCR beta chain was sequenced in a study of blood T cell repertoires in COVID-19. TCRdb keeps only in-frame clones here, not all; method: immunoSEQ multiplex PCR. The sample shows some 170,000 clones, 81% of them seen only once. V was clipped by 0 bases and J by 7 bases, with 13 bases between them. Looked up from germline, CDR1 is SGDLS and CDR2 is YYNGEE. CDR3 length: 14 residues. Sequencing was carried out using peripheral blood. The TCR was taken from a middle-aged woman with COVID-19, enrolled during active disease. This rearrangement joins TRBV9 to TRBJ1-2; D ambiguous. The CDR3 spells CASSVASGSFGYTF. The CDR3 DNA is TGTGCCAGCAGCGTAGCATCAGGTAGTTTTGGCTACACCTTC.